This record concerns one T cell receptor beta chain sequence. This clone was seen a handful of times. Its antigen target is currently unknown. Base quality data are lacking; no much larger clone is found one base away. CD8 naive samples were obtained by positive selection for CCR7 among CD45RO-negative cells, yielding a CD45RA+CCR7+ population from which TemRA cells were excluded. The donors were healthy, HIV-negative adults with no recently reported acute infections or vaccinations. Only Caucasian adults living in Nashville, Tennessee, USA were represented among the donors. Blood was obtained by leukapheresis, after which PBMCs were separated by Ficoll-Histopaque density gradient centrifugation and cryopreserved in liquid nitrogen vapor phase. Analytical flow cytometry was used to check the purity and quantity of each magnetically sorted T cell population. From each sorted fraction, genomic DNA was isolated and quantified by UV absorbance on a Nanodrop 2000c.

The data are from a study of shared clonotypes between healthy human individuals (TCRdb year 2020). Background for the entire study: The cohort comprised a couple of women and a few men aged 18 to 49 years. For each donor, CD4 naive and CD4 memory were each given three plates, CD8 naive was given two plates, and CD8 memory was given one plate. To estimate repertoire size and how much clonotype sharing occurs between individuals, the study deeply sequenced the blood TCR repertoires of 5 or 6 healthy adults. To increase sequencing depth and limit assay-specific biases, TCR repertoire library preparation and sequencing were carried out by different laboratories using diverse techniques. Leukapheresis yielded between about 0.8 and 8.9 billion PBMCs per donor.

Inclusive of the bounding cysteine and phenylalanine, the CDR3 is 12 residues long. Kept here is only the CDR3 DNA, which spans 36 bases and is read in frame from base 1. Sequences SEHNR (CDR1) and FQNEAQ (CDR2) are obtained from the germline V gene (reference sequence). V loses 4 bases of germline sequence and J loses 8 bases, and the interval between the two ends is 9 bases. Using the deep immunoSEQ assay, TCR CDR3 regions were amplified from genomic DNA by multiplex PCR. Extracted genomic DNA from each cell subset was distributed evenly across all wells of several immunoSEQ 96-well plates, and each plate was treated as a replicate. For sorted subsets, each replicate PCR was loaded with about 0.2 ug genomic DNA, equivalent to approximately 27,000 T cell genomes. Purified libraries were quantified with a Qubit 3.0 fluorometer, sized on a Bioanalyzer 2100, and re-quantified with the KAPA Library Quantification kit. Every immunoSEQ 96-well plate was sequenced on a separate single-read 150-cycle Illumina NextSeq 550 flow cell. The study's own analysis went as follows. The immunoSEQ output contained only junctional sequences without quality scores, so filtering could not match that applied to full-length reads. Sequences were annotated with PyIR, a Python wrapper for IgBLAST v1.9, using IMGT germline references to assign V/J genes and CDR3. Reads were filtered out if the reads had weak V/J assignments (E-value above 1e-6), no CDR3, stop codons, out-of-frame junctions, or ambiguous translated residues. V3J clonotypes were defined as sequences sharing the same inferred V gene, J gene, and CDR3 amino acid sequence. The percentage overlap between two repertoires was calculated by dividing the number of shared unique clonotypes by the size of the smaller repertoire. Richness of each repertoire was evaluated using RTK rarefaction, the Chao1 estimator, and Recon v2.1 estimates of unobserved clonotypes. Generation probabilities were computed with OLGA for all TCRbeta clonotypes obtained by the gDNA method from several donors. TCRdb's version of the immuneACCESS table is confined to in-frame rearrangements and falls short of the full clone set. An unresolved V gene accounts for under half of the shortfall where checked; the remainder is of unknown origin. V and J calls and clone size are given by that table; D and trimming were obtained from the DNA. Counted in this sample were around 1.9 million clones; 85% to 95% of them appeared once. The leading ten clones occupy approximately 1.7% of the sample.

What the research found in general, with its limitations: Rarefaction of sorted-subset datasets indicated incomplete sequencing despite the large sequencing depth. Sharing across several donors was observed for about 5% of naive CD4, under 4% of naive CD8, over 2% of memory CD4, and roughly 0.4% of memory CD8 clonotypes. Based on pairwise subsampling, the degree of clonotype sharing among donors was expected to be affected by sequencing depth. Sampling was restricted to blood, and TCR repertoires in tissues likely differ from the TCR repertoires found in blood. Naive subsets generally had larger estimated clonotype richness than memory subsets. Higher generation probabilities were observed for clonotypes shared by all four sorted-subset donors than for non-shared clonotypes. The genetic and exposure-history diversity represented was limited by the small number of donors.

The TCR originated in a man younger than 35 in good health. Some clones in this sample may be carry-over from other donors' samples. Sample: naive CD8+ T cells from PBMCs. The cell subset or site label for this specimen denotes: CD45RA+CCR7+. The rearrangement combines TRBV7-9 with TRBJ2-1, with the D gene call left open. Here the CDR3 is given as CASSYTQYEQFF. The nucleotide sequence reads TGTGCCAGCAGCTATACACAATATGAGCAGTTCTTC.